A single sample gave rise to the 10 T cell receptor beta chains below, sequenced in a study of blood T cell repertoires in COVID-19. The protocol was immunoSEQ multiplex PCR, while the TCRdb copy is restricted to in-frame clones and leaves out a portion. The profile covers fewer than 250,000 clones, with about 83% appearing a single time and less than 7% taken by the ten largest. The material sequenced was PBMCs or T cells enriched from blood (not recorded which). The receptor set was obtained from a woman between 35 and 50 years old who had recovered from COVID-19.

The chain recombines TRBV4-1 with TRBJ2-1; 11 bases align to TRBD2. This CDR3 is built from 20 residues. With 2 bases clipped from V and 0 bases from J, the junction kept 12 bases outside the gene matches. Germline CDR1 reads MGHRA; CDR2 reads YSYEKL. The CDR3 spells CASSQQGTSGPVSSYNEQFF. CDR3 sequence (DNA): TGCGCCAGCAGCCAACAGGGGACTAGCGGACCCGTTTCCTCCTACAATGAGCAGTTCTTC.

The V and J genes are TRBV27 and TRBJ2-1, with D perhaps matching TRBD2 (6 bases). CDR3 length: 17 amino acids. CDR1 and CDR2 from the germline V gene are MNHEY and SMNVEV (reference sequence). V was cut by 6 bases and J by 5 bases, with 23 bases left in between. The CDR3 region is CASSGPRLAVQHNEQFF. CDR3 nucleotides: TGTGCCAGCAGCGGGCCACGTTTAGCGGTCCAGCACAATGAGCAGTTCTTC.

The J gene is TRBJ1-5, the V gene TRBV30, with D perhaps matching TRBD1 (6 bases). The CDR3 totals 15 residues. From germline, CDR1 is GTSNPN and CDR2 SVGIG (reference sequence). V was clipped by 0 bases and J by 3 bases, with 12 bases between them. The DNA of the CDR3 is TGTGCCTGGAGTGTTTCACAGGGATACAATCAGCCCCAGCATTTT. As protein: CAWSVSQGYNQPQHF.

This clone came up once. This rearrangement joins TRBV28 to TRBJ2-5; 11 positions agree with TRBD2. CDR1 is MDHEN and CDR2 is SYDVKM in the germline V gene. The V segment lost 2 bases and the J segment 4 bases; nucleotides outside the gene matches: 12. CDR3 length equals 18 residues. The CDR3 sequence is CASSLTAGGLAGGETQYF. The DNA of the CDR3 is TGTGCCAGCAGTTTAACGGCTGGGGGGCTAGCGGGAGGAGAGACCCAGTACTTC.

This clone was counted between two and nine times. V is TRBV30 and J is TRBJ1-1; TRBD1 might be the D (6 bases). The germline V and J ends were trimmed by 5 bases and 4 bases, with 14 bases remaining between them. Germline V gene data show CDR1 as GTSNPN and CDR2 as SVGIG (reference sequence). The length of the CDR3 is 13 residues. The CDR3 loop is CAWAGPGATEAFF. The CDR3 region has the DNA TGTGCCTGGGCCGGGCCAGGGGCCACTGAAGCTTTCTTT.

This clone was found once. The V gene is TRBV28, the J gene TRBJ1-5; 7 bases line up with TRBD1. Trimming cost V 3 bases and J 6 bases; bases outside gene matches: 8. This CDR3 spans 15 amino acids. From germline, CDR1 is MDHEN and CDR2 SYDVKM. The CDR3 DNA sequence: TGTGCCAGCAGTTTCGGTCGCAGGGGGTTTCAGCCCCAGCATTTT. Translation gives CASSFGRRGFQPQHF.

The rearrangement uses TRBV5-1 and TRBJ2-2; 7 nucleotides match TRBD2. The V gene end was trimmed by 0 bases and the J gene end by 7 bases; junction bases not matched to a gene: 9. The V gene's germline CDR1 is SGHRS and CDR2 YFSETQ. The CDR3 spans 16 residues. The CDR3 DNA follows: TGCGCCAGCAGCTTGGGATCCAGCGGGGCGGTCGGGGAGCTGTTTTTT. Translating it yields CASSLGSSGAVGELFF. Looking up the rest from reference TRBV5-1 and TRBJ2-2 gives the full variable domain: KAGVTQTPRYLIKTRGQQVTLSCSPISGHRSVSWYQQTPGQGLQFLFEYFSETQRNKGNFPGRFSGRQFSNSRSEMNVSTLELGDSALYLCASSLGSSGAVGELFFGEGSRLTVL.

The count of this clone is one. The same CDR3 also results from other DNA sequences found in this sample. This chain links TRBV12-3 or TRBV12-4 with TRBJ1-6; D is unclear. This CDR3 has 12 residues. Trimming pared 4 bases from V and 6 bases from J, leaving 4 bases between. CDR3 region: CASSSSNSPLHF. The DNA of the CDR3 is TGTGCCAGCAGTTCGTCTAATTCACCCCTCCACTTT.

This chain uses TRBV6-5 with TRBJ1-2; a possible D gene is TRBD1 (5 bases). Germline CDR1 MNHEY, CDR2 SVGAGI. The CDR3 covers 15 residues. V gave up 7 bases and J gave up 7 bases, with 22 bases separating them. CDR3 in amino acids: CASNGVPGISSGYTF. As DNA, the CDR3 is TGTGCCAGCAATGGGGTTCCAGGGATTAGTAGTGGCTACACCTTC.

This rearrangement joins TRBV7-9 to TRBJ2-7; D may be TRBD2 (5 bases). Trimming stripped 6 bases from V and 1 base from J, with 13 bases between. The CDR3 has 14 residues. Germline CDR1 reads SEHNR; CDR2 reads FQNEAQ (reference sequence). CDR3 protein: CASRARDGSYEQYF. DNA of the CDR3: TGTGCCAGCAGAGCACGGGATGGGTCCTACGAGCAGTACTTC.